The 17 T cell receptor beta chains reported below all come from one sample, sequenced in a study of blood T cell repertoires in COVID-19. Method: immunoSEQ multiplex PCR; TCRdb's copy keeps in-frame clones and lacks some. The sample lists some 210,000 clones; 92% were seen once. Material: peripheral blood. These receptors originate from a man between 60 and 70 years old with COVID-19, enrolled during active disease.

The chain combines TRBV11-2 with TRBJ2-3, with 11 nucleotides matching TRBD1. The ends lost 4 bases at V and 3 bases at J; junction bases unmatched: 6. The germline V gene encodes CDR1 SGHAT and CDR2 FQNNGV. This CDR3 comprises 16 residues. CDR3 residues: CASSSWTGGATDTQYF. The CDR3 bases are TGTGCCAGCAGCTCCTGGACAGGGGGCGCAACAGATACGCAGTATTTT.

The CDR3 spells CASSLRQGAGLSTDTQYF. As DNA, the CDR3 is TGTGCCAGCAGCTTAAGGCAGGGAGCGGGGCTAAGCACAGATACGCAGTATTTT. V and J are TRBV11-2 and TRBJ2-3, with TRBD2 identical over 7 bases. Germline CDR1 reads SGHAT; CDR2 reads FQNNGV. V trimming: 2 bases; J trimming: 0 bases; junction bases outside the gene matches: 11. This CDR3 contains 18 residues.

The rearrangement links TRBV3-1 (or the pseudogene TRBV3-2) to TRBJ2-2; 7 bases agree with TRBD2. V lost 10 bases and J lost 4; bases outside the gene matches: 9. The germline V gene has CDR1 LGHDT and CDR2 YNNKEL (reference sequence). CDR3 length: 14 amino acids. The CDR3 nucleotides are TGTGCCACAACCTCCGGGACTATCACCGGGGAGCTGTTTTTT. It translates to CATTSGTITGELFF.

J is TRBJ1-1 and V is TRBV9; 9 bases are a match to TRBD1. Germline trimming cut 1 base from V and 4 bases from J; bases unmatched to any gene: 8. Per the germline V gene, CDR1 is SGDLS and CDR2 is YYNGEE. The CDR3 consists of 16 residues. CDR3 amino acids: CASSVNTDRGATEAFF. DNA of the CDR3: TGTGCCAGCAGCGTAAACACGGACAGGGGAGCCACTGAAGCTTTCTTT.

The V and J genes are TRBV7-9 and TRBJ1-3; D not resolved. Germline V gene lookup returns CDR1 SEHNR and CDR2 FQNEAQ (reference sequence). CDR3 length: 13 amino acids. V was shortened by 7 bases and J by 10 bases, with 17 bases between the two germline ends. The CDR3 is CASTGGHTGTIYF. Written as DNA, the CDR3 is TGTGCCAGCACCGGAGGCCACACTGGGACCATATATTTT.

Only one count was recorded for this clone. This chain joins TRBV11-2 and TRBJ1-1; weak D call: TRBD1 (5 bases). V dropped 1 base and J dropped 6 bases, with 6 bases sitting between them. CDR1 SGHAT and CDR2 FQNNGV come from the germline V gene. This CDR3 is built from 12 residues. The CDR3 loop is CASSLAGAEAFF. DNA of the CDR3: TGTGCCAGCAGCTTAGCGGGGGCTGAAGCTTTCTTT.

The chain joins TRBV18 to TRBJ2-3; D might be TRBD2 (6 bases). The germline V gene has CDR1 KGHSH and CDR2 LQKENI. Trimming took off 3 bases at V and 2 bases at J, with 15 bases between the two ends. The CDR3 contains 16 residues. The DNA for the CDR3 is TGTGCCAGCTCACCCACTCTGGGGGGATCCACAGATACGCAGTATTTT. Its protein product is CASSPTLGGSTDTQYF.

The genes are TRBV19 and TRBJ2-1, with TRBD2 matching 9 bases. Trimming cost V 0 bases and J 9 bases; bases outside gene matches: 9. This CDR3 is built from 16 residues. The germline V gene has CDR1 LNHDA and CDR2 SQIVND (reference sequence). The CDR3 DNA sequence: TGTGCCAGTAGTATAGATCCTAGCGGGGTTGGAGTTGAGCAGTTCTTC. Encoded protein: CASSIDPSGVGVEQFF.

The chain is built from TRBV24-1 and TRBJ1-5; no firm D call. V shed 0 bases and J shed 10 bases, with 9 bases lying between them. The CDR3 runs to 13 residues. Germline V lookup: CDR1 KGHDR, CDR2 SFDVKD. The CDR3 sequence: CATSDLPGSPQHF. CDR3 DNA: TGTGCCACCAGTGATTTGCCCGGTAGCCCCCAGCATTTT.

The genes are TRBV10-1 and TRBJ2-4, with 10 bases that match TRBD1. After removal of 0 bases from V and 4 bases from J, the junction contained 6 bases not matched to a gene. The CDR3 covers 17 residues. Germline values: CDR1 WNHNN, CDR2 SYGVQD (reference sequence). The CDR3 sequence: CASSESLEGQGKNIQYF. In nucleotides, the CDR3 is TGCGCCAGCAGTGAGTCTCTAGAGGGACAGGGGAAAAACATTCAGTACTTC.

The chain joins TRBV10-3 to TRBJ1-5; 7 bases agree with TRBD1. The CDR3 is made up of 13 amino acids. Germline trimming cut 6 bases from V and 5 bases from J; bases unmatched to any gene: 4. Germline CDR1 reads ENHRY; CDR2 reads SYGVKD. The CDR3 DNA follows: TGTGCCATCAGCGACAGGGAGGATCAGCCCCAGCATTTT. Protein product: CAISDREDQPQHF.

This chain joins TRBV11-1 and TRBJ2-7, with TRBD1 matching 9 bases. CDR3 length: 15 residues. Germline V gives CDR1 SGHAT, CDR2 FQDESV (reference sequence). With V trimmed by 4 bases and J by 1 base, 5 bases remained unmatched. The DNA for the CDR3 is TGTGCCAGCAGCTCCCGGGACAGGGCTTCCTACGAGCAGTACTTC. It is translated as CASSSRDRASYEQYF.

The CDR3 DNA is TGTGCCAGCAGCCAAGATGGGACACGGAGTTTAAGTAACTATGGCTACACCTTC. Translated, it gives CASSQDGTRSLSNYGYTF. The chain employs TRBV3-1 (or the pseudogene TRBV3-2) and TRBJ1-2, with D possibly TRBD1 on 6 matching bases. This CDR3 has 18 residues. Germline CDR1 LGHDT, CDR2 YNNKEL (reference sequence). V lost 0 bases to trimming and J lost 1 base, with 18 bases between them.

J is TRBJ2-7 and V is TRBV28; TRBD1 matches 8 bases. Trimming took 8 bases from V and 7 from J; bases not matched to a gene: 13. Germline assignment: CDR1 MDHEN and CDR2 SYDVKM. CDR3 length: 14 amino acids. The CDR3 region is CASRLDRGLGEQYF. The CDR3 nucleotides read TGTGCCAGCCGCCTCGACAGGGGACTGGGTGAGCAGTACTTC.

The V and J genes are TRBV7-2 and TRBJ1-2; D unresolved. Germline CDR1 reads SGHTA; CDR2 reads FQGNSA. CDR3 size: 13 residues. Trimming shortened V by 5 bases and J by 3 bases, and 10 bases separated the two germline ends. The CDR3 bases are TGTGCCAGCAGCCCGCAGTCTTACTATGGCTACACCTTC. Translated, it gives CASSPQSYYGYTF.

This clone was seen a few times. The chain joins TRBV19 to TRBJ1-2, with D maybe TRBD1 (5 bases). Germline V gene sequence: CDR1 LNHDA, CDR2 SQIVND (reference sequence). This CDR3 has 12 amino acids. V dropped 5 bases and J dropped 4 bases, with 8 bases sitting between them. The CDR3 region is CASSARAYGYTF. The CDR3 DNA reads TGTGCCAGTAGTGCCAGGGCCTATGGCTACACCTTC.

CDR3 amino acids: CASSITGYNTEAFF. The CDR3 DNA reads as TGCGCCAGCAGCATTACGGGTTATAACACTGAAGCTTTCTTT. J is TRBJ1-1 and V is TRBV5-1; D is ambiguous. The CDR3 totals 14 residues. V lost 4 bases and J lost 2, with 12 bases in between. Germline CDR1 and CDR2: SGHRS and YFSETQ.